This T cell receptor beta chain was obtained from a study of shared clonotypes between healthy human individuals (dated by TCRdb to about 2020). Regarding the study in general: The cohort included three men and a couple of women between 18 and 49 years of age. Per donor, three plates each were used for CD4 naive and CD4 memory, two for CD8 naive, and one for CD8 memory. To estimate repertoire size and how much clonotype sharing occurs between individuals, the study deeply sequenced the blood TCR repertoires of several healthy adults. Libraries were prepared and TCR repertoires were sequenced by different laboratories using diverse techniques, in order to increase sequencing depth and limit assay-specific biases. Each donor's leukapheresis produced roughly between roughly 0.85 and 10 billion PBMCs.

Study-wide findings and limitations: Compared with non-shared clonotypes, the clonotypes found in all four sorted-subset donors had higher generation probabilities. Incomplete sequencing was indicated by rarefaction of sorted-subset datasets, despite the large sequencing depth. Across four donors, approximately 5% of naive CD4, over 3% of naive CD8, about 2% of memory CD4, and 0.3% to 0.45% of memory CD8 clonotypes were shared. Larger estimated clonotype richness was generally found for naive subsets than for memory subsets. Based on pairwise subsampling, the degree of clonotype sharing among donors was expected to be affected by sequencing depth. Because the study included only a small number of donors, the genetic and exposure-history diversity represented was limited. Only blood was sampled, and tissue TCR repertoires likely differ from those in blood.

Donors were healthy HIV-negative adults with no recently reported acute infections or vaccinations. Only Caucasian adults living in Nashville, Tennessee, USA were represented among the donors. CD4+ T cells were enriched by magnetic negative selection; naive cells were then positively selected on CD45RA, and the negative fraction formed the memory subset. Blood was obtained by leukapheresis, after which PBMCs were separated by Ficoll-Histopaque density gradient centrifugation and cryopreserved in liquid nitrogen vapor phase. Purity and quantity of every magnetically sorted T cell population were checked by analytical flow cytometry. Genomic DNA was isolated from every sorted fraction and measured by UV absorbance on a Nanodrop 2000c. Using the deep immunoSEQ assay, multiplex PCR amplified TCR CDR3 regions from genomic DNA. For each cell subset, the extracted genomic DNA was distributed evenly across all wells of several immunoSEQ 96-well plates, and each plate served as one replicate. For sorted subsets, 150 to 250 ng of genomic DNA, equivalent to some 30,000 T cell genomes, went into each replicate PCR. Purified libraries were quantified with a Qubit 3.0 fluorometer, sized on a Bioanalyzer 2100, and re-quantified with the KAPA Library Quantification kit. Each immunoSEQ 96-well plate was sequenced on its own single-read 150-cycle Illumina NextSeq 550 flow cell. Turning to the authors' computational methods: Because the immunoSEQ output included only junctional sequences and no quality scores, the filtering could not be the same as the filtering used for full-length reads. Sequences were annotated with PyIR, a Python wrapper for IgBLAST v1.9, and V/J genes and CDR3 were assigned using IMGT germline references. Reads were removed for weak V/J assignments (E-value above 1e-6), missing CDR3, stop codons, out-of-frame junctions, or ambiguous translated residues. V3J clonotypes were defined as sequences sharing the same inferred V gene, J gene, and CDR3 amino acid sequence. To compute the percentage overlap between repertoires, the number of shared unique clonotypes was divided by the size of the smaller repertoire. RTK rarefaction, the Chao1 estimator, and Recon v2.1 estimates of unobserved clonotypes were used to assess repertoire richness. OLGA was used to compute generation probabilities for all TCRbeta clonotypes that the gDNA method yielded from several donors. As stored in TCRdb, this immuneACCESS dataset retains in-frame rearrangements with V and J assigned. A fraction of the clones does not appear; measured against another copy, unresolved V genes explain less than half of the discrepancy, and the remainder lacks a known reason. For V, J and clone size, that table is used; D and trimming come from the DNA. The sample includes around 1.5 million clones, with 95% to 99% observed a single time. About 0.45% of the sample is taken by the ten largest.

As to this clone: Which antigen it targets is not known. No quality values exist for individual bases; no much larger clone is one base distant.

Per the germline V gene, SNHLY is the CDR1 and FYNNEI is the CDR2. The CDR3 spans 13 residues, from the cysteine through the phenylalanine. Only the CDR3 DNA is retained, 39 bases long and in frame from the first base. V and J are trimmed by 8 bases and 5 bases, and the gene matches miss 8 bases of the junction. Sequenced sample: naive CD4+ T cells sorted from blood. According to the study, the label for this sample's cell subset or site signals: CD45RA+ positively selected. This receptor was identified in a man aged 30 to 45 in good health. The chain couples TRBV2 to TRBJ1-1, and TRBD1 aligns with 7 junction nucleotides. Read as DNA, the sequence is TGTGCCAGCGTAAAACAGGGGAGGACTGAAGCTTTCTTT. It codes for CASVKQGRTEAFF.